These 5 T cell receptor beta chains were sequenced from one sample in a study of chemoradiotherapy in HPV16-positive cancers. TCRdb's table, derived via immunoSEQ multiplex PCR, lists solely in-frame clones and lacks some. This table has more than 10,000 clones, about 86% appearing once. Sequenced here: blood, sampled from a patient who underwent chemoradiotherapy. The origin of the receptors is a human donor with HPV-associated anogenital cancer.

CDR3 protein: CASSYSMMDYYEQYF. As DNA, the CDR3 is TGTGCCAGCAGTTACTCGATGATGGATTACTACGAGCAGTACTTC. V gene TRBV6-5 combines with J gene TRBJ2-7, with no clear D. The CDR3 has 15 amino acids. The V and J ends lost 0 bases and 3 bases respectively, with 12 bases between them. CDR1 MNHEY and CDR2 SVGAGI come from the germline V gene.

This rearrangement joins TRBV5-4 to TRBJ2-5; 11 bases align to TRBD2. Trimming at V came to 3 bases and at J to 0 bases, leaving 7 bases not matched to a gene. CDR3 length: 17 amino acids. The V gene's germline CDR1 is SGHNT and CDR2 YYREEE (reference sequence). CDR3 residues: CASSSTSGTMYQETQYF. CDR3 in DNA: TGTGCCAGCAGCTCGACTAGCGGGACCATGTACCAAGAGACCCAGTACTTC.

This chain links TRBV7-8 with TRBJ1-4; D perhaps matches TRBD1 (6 bases). This CDR3 is built from 15 residues. CDR1 and CDR2 (germline): SGHVS, FQNEAQ. Trimming pared 1 base from V and 3 bases from J, leaving 9 bases between. The CDR3: CASSLVRGANEKLFF. CDR3 in DNA: TGTGCCAGCAGCTTAGTTAGGGGGGCTAATGAAAAACTGTTTTTT.

The chain carries TRBV19 and TRBJ2-5; D unresolved. Germline values: CDR1 LNHDA, CDR2 SQIVND (reference sequence). V lost 5 bases and J 7 bases, leaving 20 bases between the germline ends. The CDR3 is 15 amino acids. The CDR3 DNA sequence: TGTGCCAGTAGTTCTCGGGCCCCACGAGGCGGGACCCAGTACTTC. Translated: CASSSRAPRGGTQYF.

This chain joins TRBV6-5 and TRBJ1-2, with 12 bases aligning to TRBD1. J lost 7 bases, V lost 5 bases, and 8 bases had no gene match. The CDR3 contains 15 residues. In germline, CDR1 is MNHEY, CDR2 SVGAGI. CDR3 sequence (DNA): TGTGCCAGCAGTCCATCCGGGACAGGGGGCTTTGGCTACACCTTC. It encodes CASSPSGTGGFGYTF.